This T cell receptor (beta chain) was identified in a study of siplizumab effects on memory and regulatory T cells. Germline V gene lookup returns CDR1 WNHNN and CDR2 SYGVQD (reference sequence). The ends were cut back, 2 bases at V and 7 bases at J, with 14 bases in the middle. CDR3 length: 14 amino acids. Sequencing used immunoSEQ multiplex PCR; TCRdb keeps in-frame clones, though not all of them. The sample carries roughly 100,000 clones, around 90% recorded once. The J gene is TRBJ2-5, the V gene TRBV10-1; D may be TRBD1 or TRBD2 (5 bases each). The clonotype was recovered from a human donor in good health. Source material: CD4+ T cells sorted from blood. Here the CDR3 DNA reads TGCGCCAGCAGTGAGCATCGAGGGGTCGTGACCCAGTACTTC. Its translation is CASSEHRGVVTQYF.